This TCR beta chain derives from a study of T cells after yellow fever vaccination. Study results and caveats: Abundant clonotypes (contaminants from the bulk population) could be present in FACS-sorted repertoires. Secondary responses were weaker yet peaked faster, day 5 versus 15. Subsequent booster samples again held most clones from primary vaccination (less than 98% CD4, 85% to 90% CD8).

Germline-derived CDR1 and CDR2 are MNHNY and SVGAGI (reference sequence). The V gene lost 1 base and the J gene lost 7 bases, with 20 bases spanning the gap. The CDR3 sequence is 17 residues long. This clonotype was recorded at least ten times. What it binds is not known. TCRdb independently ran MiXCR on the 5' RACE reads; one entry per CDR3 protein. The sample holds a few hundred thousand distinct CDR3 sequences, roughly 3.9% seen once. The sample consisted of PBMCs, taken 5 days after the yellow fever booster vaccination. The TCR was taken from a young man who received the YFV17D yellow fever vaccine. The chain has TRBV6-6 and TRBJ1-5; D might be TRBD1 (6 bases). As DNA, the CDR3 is TGTGCCAGCAGTTACTATGGAGCCAGGGGTGGCGGCCAGCCCCAGCATTTT. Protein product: CASSYYGARGGGQPQHF.